Reported below is one T cell receptor (beta chain). Germline CDR1 and CDR2: SGHNT and YYREEE (reference sequence). Trimming shortened V by 0 bases and J by 0 bases, and 9 bases separated the two germline ends. CDR3 length: 15 amino acids. This specimen comes from a study of blood T cell repertoires in COVID-19. Study overall: Nucleic acid was either cDNA or gDNA, and it came from T cells, B-cell-depleted T cells, or PBMCs.

Original handling: The assay estimated nucleated cells by amplifying reference gene primers. Libraries were prepared by immunoSEQ multiplex PCR; TCRdb keeps only in-frame clonotypes and omits some of them. V, J and clone size reflect that table, while D and trimming were determined from the DNA. This sample carries 200,000 or so clones, around four fifths of them seen once, and the ten largest clones take more than 5%. This clonotype was obtained from a woman in her twenties or thirties with acute or convalescent COVID-19. Material for sequencing was peripheral blood. V is TRBV5-4 and J is TRBJ2-5; no clear D. For the CDR3, the DNA is TGTGCCAGCAGCTTGGTGTGGCAGGACCAAGAGACCCAGTACTTC. As protein: CASSLVWQDQETQYF.